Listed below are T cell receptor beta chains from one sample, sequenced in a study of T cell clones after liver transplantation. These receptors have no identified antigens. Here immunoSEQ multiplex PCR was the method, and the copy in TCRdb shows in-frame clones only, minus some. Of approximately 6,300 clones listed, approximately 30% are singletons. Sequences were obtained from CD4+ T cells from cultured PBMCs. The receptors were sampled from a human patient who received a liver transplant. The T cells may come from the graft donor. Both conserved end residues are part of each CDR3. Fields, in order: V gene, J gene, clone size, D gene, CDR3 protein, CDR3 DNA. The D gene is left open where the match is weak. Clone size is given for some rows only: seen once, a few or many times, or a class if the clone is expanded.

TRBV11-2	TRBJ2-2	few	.	CASSLAGELFF	TGTGCCAGCAGCTTAGCCGGGGAGCTGTTTTTT
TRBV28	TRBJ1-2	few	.	CASSLIGRDYYGYTF	TGTGCCAGCAGTTTAATCGGCAGGGATTACTATGGCTACACCTTC
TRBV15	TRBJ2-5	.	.	CATSRDSQETQYF	TGTGCCACCAGCAGGGACTCCCAAGAGACCCAGTACTTC
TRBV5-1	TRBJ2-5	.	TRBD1	CASSLAGTGGQWETQYF	TGCGCCAGCAGCTTGGCCGGGACAGGGGGTCAGTGGGAGACCCAGTACTTC
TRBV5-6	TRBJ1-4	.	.	CASSFRGLEEKLFF	TGTGCCAGCAGCTTCCGGGGGCTAGAAGAAAAACTGTTTTTT
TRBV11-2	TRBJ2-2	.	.	CASRRTGSTTGELFF	TGTGCCAGCAGACGAACAGGGAGCACTACCGGGGAGCTGTTTTTT
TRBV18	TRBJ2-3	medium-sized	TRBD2	CASSPLPLAASTDTQYF	TGTGCCAGCTCACCATTACCCCTAGCGGCTAGCACAGATACGCAGTATTTT
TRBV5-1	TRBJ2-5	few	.	CASSLPDSQETQYF	TGCGCCAGCAGCTTACCGGACAGTCAAGAGACCCAGTACTTC
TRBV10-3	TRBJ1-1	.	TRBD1	CAISPGTGEGVTEAFF	TGTGCCATCAGCCCCGGGACAGGGGAGGGGGTGACTGAAGCTTTCTTT
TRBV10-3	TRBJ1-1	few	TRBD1	CASRLGQGNTEAFF	TGTGCCAGCAGATTAGGACAGGGGAACACTGAAGCTTTCTTT
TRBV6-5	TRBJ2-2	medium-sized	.	CASRQTSGELFF	TGTGCCAGCAGGCAGACTTCCGGGGAGCTGTTTTTT
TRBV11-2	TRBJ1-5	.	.	CASSGGLNQPQHF	TGTGCCAGCAGCGGGGGCTTGAATCAGCCCCAGCATTTT
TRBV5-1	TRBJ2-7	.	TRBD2	CASMAGETYEQYF	TGCGCCAGCATGGCGGGGGAAACCTACGAGCAGTACTTC
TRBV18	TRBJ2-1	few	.	CASSPPSRSYNEQFF	TGTGCCAGCTCACCCCCCTCGCGCTCCTACAATGAGCAGTTCTTC
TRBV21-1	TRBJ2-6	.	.	CASRRGLLQQSRANVLTF	TGTGCCAGCAGGCGAGGGCTGCTACAACAAAGTCGGGCCAACGTCCTGACTTTC
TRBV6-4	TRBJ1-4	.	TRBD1	CASRQGSLTNEKLFF	TGTGCCAGCAGACAGGGGTCGCTTACTAATGAAAAACTGTTTTTT
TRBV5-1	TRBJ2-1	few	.	CASSHGTRAVEQFF	TGCGCCAGCAGCCATGGGACTCGAGCGGTTGAGCAGTTCTTC
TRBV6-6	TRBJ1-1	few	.	CASSRDTEAFF	TGTGCCAGCAGTCGGGACACTGAAGCTTTCTTT
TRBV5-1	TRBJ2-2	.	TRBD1	CASSPGGNTGELFF	TGCGCCAGCAGCCCAGGGGGGAACACCGGGGAGCTGTTTTTT